Listed below are T cell receptor beta chains from one sample, sequenced in a study of blood T cell repertoires in COVID-19. The assay was immunoSEQ multiplex PCR, and TCRdb's table has in-frame clones only and misses some. The sample lists roughly 140,000 clones, roughly nine tenths occurring once. Specimen: peripheral blood. These receptors originate from a woman between 35 and 50 years old with acute or convalescent COVID-19. CDR3s include the opening cysteine and the closing phenylalanine or tryptophan. The D gene is left open where the match is weak. Clone sizes are given selectively: once, few, many, or a class where the clone is expanded.

V gene	J gene	D gene	clone size	CDR3 protein	CDR3 DNA
TRBV18	TRBJ2-7	NA	NA	CASSPESVLLYEQYF	TGTGCCAGCTCACCAGAGTCCGTCTTACTCTACGAGCAGTACTTC
TRBV6-5	TRBJ1-2	TRBD1	NA	CASSSGTGSFWRGYTF	TGTGCCAGCAGTTCCGGGACAGGGTCTTTTTGGCGTGGCTACACCTTC
TRBV7-2	TRBJ2-1	NA	NA	CASSFGSQYNEQFF	TGTGCCAGCAGCTTTGGGTCACAGTACAATGAGCAGTTCTTC
TRBV6-1	TRBJ2-7	NA	NA	CASSEVGGTYEQYF	TGTGCCAGCAGCGAAGTGGGGGGAACCTACGAGCAGTACTTC
TRBV2	TRBJ1-1	NA	NA	CASTVEVGSTEAFF	TGTGCCAGTACGGTAGAGGTCGGATCCACTGAAGCTTTCTTT
TRBV24-1	TRBJ2-7	NA	NA	CATSTDRTYEQYF	TGTGCCACCAGTACAGACAGGACCTACGAGCAGTACTTC
TRBV28	TRBJ1-2	TRBD1	NA	CASSPPSGGYGYTF	TGTGCCAGCAGCCCCCCATCAGGGGGGTATGGCTACACCTTC
TRBV5-4	TRBJ2-1	NA	once	CASSLSRDSYNEQFF	TGTGCCAGCAGCTTGAGCAGGGACTCCTACAATGAGCAGTTCTTC
TRBV27	TRBJ2-7	NA	NA	CASSASYRELAYEQYF	TGTGCCAGCAGTGCAAGCTACAGGGAATTGGCCTACGAGCAGTACTTC
TRBV6-5	TRBJ2-5	NA	NA	CASSPRTEETQYF	TGTGCCAGCAGTCCTCGGACAGAAGAGACCCAGTACTTC
TRBV28	TRBJ1-5	NA	NA	CASCLTGTRGQPQHF	TGTGCCAGCTGCCTAACCGGGACAAGGGGTCAGCCCCAGCATTTT
TRBV9	TRBJ2-5	NA	few	CASSVAQQGRAETQYF	TGTGCCAGCAGCGTAGCCCAGCAAGGGCGGGCGGAGACCCAGTACTTC
TRBV19	TRBJ1-1	NA	NA	CASSIEGGVTEAFF	TGTGCCAGTAGTATAGAAGGAGGGGTGACTGAAGCTTTCTTT
TRBV6-6	TRBJ1-6	NA	NA	CASSLATGSSYNSPLHF	TGTGCCAGCAGTCTGGCGACAGGTAGCTCCTATAATTCACCCCTCCACTTT
TRBV5-4	TRBJ2-7	TRBD1	once	CASSSPGQGEEQYF	TGTGCCAGCAGCTCCCCGGGACAGGGTGAAGAGCAGTACTTC
TRBV27	TRBJ1-5	NA	NA	CASSYRNQPQHF	TGTGCCAGCAGTTATAGAAATCAGCCCCAGCATTTT
TRBV11-2	TRBJ2-3	TRBD1	NA	CASSPRTGAITDTQYF	TGTGCCAGCAGCCCGAGGACAGGGGCGATCACAGATACGCAGTATTTT
TRBV3-1/TRBV3-2	TRBJ2-1	NA	NA	CASSQDLNEQFF	TGTGCCAGCAGCCAAGATCTCAATGAGCAGTTCTTC
TRBV7-6	TRBJ2-7	TRBD2	NA	CASSLASGSYEQYF	TGTGCCAGCAGCTTGGCTAGCGGGAGCTACGAGCAGTACTTC
TRBV12-3/TRBV12-4	TRBJ1-1	NA	NA	CATSGGYTEAFF	TGTGCCACCTCTGGGGGGTACACTGAAGCTTTCTTT
TRBV11-3	TRBJ2-4	NA	NA	CASSLDIIDSYNIQYF	TGTGCCAGCAGCTTAGATATTATAGACAGCTACAACATTCAGTACTTC
TRBV5-1	TRBJ2-2	TRBD1	NA	CASSLSTGERPGELFF	TGCGCCAGCAGCTTATCGACAGGGGAAAGACCCGGGGAGCTGTTTTTT
TRBV19	TRBJ2-2	NA	NA	CASSMIRNTGELFF	TGTGCCAGTAGTATGATCAGGAACACCGGGGAGCTGTTTTTT
TRBV7-9	TRBJ2-1	NA	few	CASSLTVGATNNEQFF	TGTGCCAGCAGCTTAACGGTGGGAGCTACAAACAATGAGCAGTTCTTC
TRBV5-1	TRBJ2-3	TRBD1	once	CASSLGQGAREDTQYF	TGCGCCAGCAGCCTAGGACAGGGGGCCCGTGAAGATACGCAGTATTTT
TRBV4-1	TRBJ2-7	NA	once	CASSLADRSSYEQYF	TGCGCCAGCAGCCTAGCTGACCGGAGCTCCTACGAGCAGTACTTC
TRBV3-1/TRBV3-2	TRBJ2-7	TRBD1	NA	CASSSIRDRGRYEQYF	TGTGCCAGCTCCTCTATCCGGGACAGGGGCCGGTACGAGCAGTACTTC
TRBV28	TRBJ1-2	TRBD1	NA	CASSLRTGGNGYTF	TGTGCCAGCAGTTTAAGGACAGGGGGCAATGGCTACACCTTC
TRBV15	TRBJ1-4	TRBD1	once	CATSRKGQGANEKLFF	TGTGCCACCAGCAGAAAGGGACAGGGTGCGAATGAAAAACTGTTTTTT
TRBV7-2	TRBJ2-3	NA	NA	CASSLAGGQTDTQYF	TGTGCCAGCAGCTTAGCGGGAGGACAAACAGATACGCAGTATTTT
TRBV5-4	TRBJ2-1	TRBD2	NA	CASSVMGGGYNEQFF	TGTGCCAGCAGTGTGATGGGCGGGGGCTACAATGAGCAGTTCTTC
TRBV6-5	TRBJ2-1	TRBD1	NA	CASSYLRQGGYNEQFF	TGTGCCAGCAGTTATTTGCGACAGGGGGGCTACAATGAGCAGTTCTTC
TRBV20-1	TRBJ2-5	NA	NA	CSASTGFETQYF	TGCAGTGCAAGTACAGGGTTCGAGACCCAGTACTTC
TRBV5-1	TRBJ1-5	NA	NA	CASSLVAGGNQPQHF	TGCGCCAGCAGCTTGGTCGCGGGAGGCAATCAGCCCCAGCATTTT
TRBV19	TRBJ1-5	TRBD1	NA	CASSSDRGVDNQPQHF	TGTGCCAGTAGTTCCGACAGGGGCGTTGACAATCAGCCCCAGCATTTT
TRBV5-1	TRBJ1-1	TRBD1	NA	CASSLKTGVNTEAFF	TGCGCCAGCAGCTTAAAGACAGGGGTGAACACTGAAGCTTTCTTT
TRBV12-3/TRBV12-4	TRBJ2-7	NA	NA	CASKIPGHNEQYF	TGTGCCAGCAAAATTCCCGGACATAACGAGCAGTACTTC
TRBV6-4	TRBJ1-5	NA	NA	CASRGHHSNQPQHF	TGTGCCAGCAGGGGACATCATAGCAATCAGCCCCAGCATTTT
TRBV9	TRBJ1-1	NA	NA	CASSVDTGNTEAFF	TGTGCCAGCAGCGTAGATACGGGAAACACTGAAGCTTTCTTT
TRBV5-1	TRBJ2-7	TRBD1	NA	CASSGIPGQGPYEQYF	TGCGCCAGCAGCGGGATACCGGGACAGGGTCCCTACGAGCAGTACTTC
TRBV27	TRBJ2-4	NA	NA	CASRSTGNWAKNIQYF	TGTGCCAGCAGGTCTACAGGGAACTGGGCCAAAAACATTCAGTACTTC
TRBV5-1	TRBJ1-2	NA	NA	CASSSGIAVNYGYTF	TGCGCCAGCAGCTCGGGGATAGCTGTAAACTATGGCTACACCTTC
TRBV7-3	TRBJ2-1	NA	NA	CASSLRGDPNEQFF	TGTGCCAGCAGCTTAAGGGGGGACCCCAATGAGCAGTTCTTC
TRBV3-1/TRBV3-2	TRBJ1-4	NA	NA	CASTRQAATNEKLFF	TGTGCCAGCACCCGACAGGCCGCAACTAATGAAAAACTGTTTTTT
TRBV28	TRBJ2-4	NA	NA	CASSLQGPLVKNIQYF	TGTGCCAGCAGCCTACAGGGTCCTCTAGTCAAAAACATTCAGTACTTC
TRBV6-5	TRBJ2-7	NA	NA	CASSFTNSFYEQYF	TGTGCCAGCAGTTTCACAAATTCCTTCTACGAGCAGTACTTC
TRBV9	TRBJ2-1	TRBD2	NA	CASSARTSGFDEQFF	TGTGCCAGCAGCGCGCGGACTAGCGGATTCGATGAGCAGTTCTTC
TRBV15	TRBJ1-5	NA	NA	CATSRARVGYSNQPQHF	TGTGCCACCAGCAGAGCCAGGGTAGGGTATAGCAATCAGCCCCAGCATTTT
TRBV11-3	TRBJ2-3	TRBD2	NA	CASSLGRLNAGVSTDTQYF	TGTGCCAGCAGCTTAGGACGTTTAAACGCGGGAGTGAGCACAGATACGCAGTATTTT
TRBV2	TRBJ1-2	NA	NA	CASRWGPDGYTF	TGTGCCAGCAGATGGGGGCCGGATGGCTACACCTTC
TRBV18	TRBJ1-4	TRBD1	NA	CASSTGGASEEKLFF	TGTGCCAGTTCCACAGGGGGCGCGTCAGAGGAAAAACTGTTTTTT
TRBV13	TRBJ2-2	TRBD1	NA	CASSLGTDRATGELFF	TGTGCCAGCAGCTTAGGCACCGACAGGGCCACCGGGGAGCTGTTTTTT
TRBV5-6	TRBJ1-1	TRBD1	NA	CASSWGTGLNTEAFF	TGTGCCAGCAGCTGGGGGACAGGATTGAACACTGAAGCTTTCTTT